The 10 T cell receptor beta chains reported below all come from one sample, sequenced in a study of tumor and adjacent non-tumor tissue in lung cancer (dated by TCRdb to between 2017 and 2018). The library came from multiplex PCR. Sequenced using an Illumina HiSeq 2500. Following protocols modified from ARM-PCR, the researchers constructed TCRbeta libraries through three rounds of nested PCR with primers (Table S4). TCRdb redid the processing of the public reads, applying fastp at Q25 and MiXCR, and retained in-frame beta chains. Merged by CDR3 protein, the rows form single entries marked with the most common genes and DNA. A total of more than 95,000 distinct CDR3 sequences appear in this sample, about 66% of them only once. The ten largest clones add up to 9.5% to 15% of the sample. Bulk unsorted tissue served as the source for RNA extraction, and RNA quality was assessed using a NanoDrop ND-1000 and an Agilent 2100.

The sample comprised lung tumor tissue. Receptors originate from a man aged 25 to 40 with non-small cell lung cancer.

The table lists this clonotype with many counts. V is TRBV6-1 and J is TRBJ2-7; D not certain. The germline gives CDR1 MNHNS, CDR2 SASEGT. V was cut by 1 base and J by 7 bases, with 17 bases left in between. The CDR3 contains 15 residues. CDR3 DNA sequence: TGTGCCAGCAGTGAAGAGGAAGCAGGAGTCGGGGAGCAGTACTTC. It encodes CASSEEEAGVGEQYF.

Worth noting for this clonotype: Being one base from a much bigger clone, this may be a read error. V and J are TRBV29-1 and TRBJ2-3; possible D gene TRBD2, 5 bases. Trimming took off 5 bases at V and 6 bases at J, with 21 bases between the two ends. Germline V gene sequence: CDR1 SQVTM, CDR2 ANQGSEA. This CDR3 has 15 amino acids. CDR3 bases: TGCAGCGTTAGAAAGGATGGAGCGGCAGAGGATACGCAGTATTTT. The encoded protein is CSVRKDGAAEDTQYF.

The CDR3 coding sequence is TGCAGCGTATTCGGGACAGAAGTATCCTACAATGAGCAGTTCTTC. Its protein product is CSVFGTEVSYNEQFF. The chain carries TRBV29-1 and TRBJ2-1, with 7 bases matching TRBD1. Trimming removed 6 bases from V and 1 base from J; junction bases left unmatched: 9. The germline CDR1 and CDR2 sequences are SQVTM and ANQGSEA. There are 15 residues in the CDR3.

This chain links TRBV14 with TRBJ2-1; D not resolved. The V gene's germline CDR1 is SGHDN and CDR2 FVKESK. This CDR3 region has 12 residues. V lost 2 bases, J lost 10 bases, and 9 bases lay in between. CDR3 in amino acids: CASSQLSGEQFF. The DNA for the CDR3 is TGTGCCAGCAGCCAACTGTCAGGCGAGCAGTTCTTC.

Worth noting for this clonotype: The conserved final phenylalanine or tryptophan is absent from the CDR3, which likely points to a read error. The chain couples TRBV20-1 to TRBJ1-5, with D possibly matching TRBD1 (5 bases). CDR3 length equals 13 residues. From germline, CDR1 is DFQATT and CDR2 SNEGSKA (reference sequence). The CDR3 region is CSARSGVNQPQHY. CDR3 nucleotide sequence: TGTAGTGCTAGATCGGGGGTCAATCAGCCCCAGCATTAT.

Regarding this clonotype: A read error may account for a junction end that differs from germline. The chain employs TRBV6-5 and TRBJ2-7, with D maybe TRBD2 (7 bases). CDR1 MNHEY and CDR2 SVGAGI come from the germline V gene. This CDR3 is built from 12 residues. In DNA form, the CDR3 reads TGTGTCAGCAGTGGGGGGGCATACGAGCAGTACTTC. Translation: CVSSGGAYEQYF.

Concerning this clonotype: The junction does not match germline at one end; this may be a read error. The rearrangement uses TRBV29-1 and TRBJ1-5, with 7 bases that match TRBD1. The CDR3 contains 12 residues. Per the germline V gene, CDR1 is SQVTM and CDR2 is ANQGSEA. CDR3 DNA: TGCAGCACCCGGACAGGAGGGCAGCCCCAGCACTTT. This sequence encodes CSTRTGGQPQHF. The entire variable domain, with the rest obtained from reference TRBV29-1 and TRBJ1-5, is as follows: SAVISQKPSRDICQRGTSLTIQCQVDSQVTMMFWYRQQPGQSLTLIATANQGSEATYESGFVIDKFPISRPNLTFSTLTVSNMSPEDSSIYLCSTRTGGQPQHFGDGTRLSIL.

Worth noting for this clonotype: Given a much more abundant clone one base away, this may be a read error. This sequence joins TRBV25-1 and TRBJ2-3, with D perhaps assigned TRBD1 or TRBD2 (5 bases each). In germline, CDR1 is MGHDK, CDR2 SYGVNS. V lost 4 bases to trimming and J lost 1 base, with 9 bases between them. This CDR3 has 14 amino acids. The CDR3 loop is CASSGRGGTDTQYF. The CDR3, as DNA: TGTGCCAGCAGTGGGAGAGGGGGCACAGATACGCAGTATTTT.

This clonotype was detected a few times. V gene TRBV24-1 combines with J gene TRBJ2-2, with D perhaps given as TRBD1 or TRBD2 (5 bases each). The germline V gene encodes CDR1 KGHDR and CDR2 SFDVKD. This CDR3 has 14 amino acids. The V end lost 4 bases, the J end lost 15 bases, and 20 bases lay between the germline ends. The CDR3 protein is CATSEAGHGKRLFF. DNA of the CDR3: TGTGCCACCAGTGAGGCAGGGCACGGGAAAAGGTTGTTTTTT.

Note on this clonotype: A much larger clone sits a single nucleotide away, making a read error possible. The gene calls are TRBV4-3 and TRBJ2-3, with D maybe TRBD2 (6 bases). There are 16 residues in the CDR3. Trimming removed 1 base from V and 7 bases from J, with 18 bases in between. Germline V gene lookup returns CDR1 LGHNA and CDR2 YSLEER. CDR3 loop: CASSQVRGEAMNTQYF. The CDR3 DNA reads TGCGCCAGCAGCCAAGTCCGCGGGGAGGCCATGAATACGCAGTATTTT.